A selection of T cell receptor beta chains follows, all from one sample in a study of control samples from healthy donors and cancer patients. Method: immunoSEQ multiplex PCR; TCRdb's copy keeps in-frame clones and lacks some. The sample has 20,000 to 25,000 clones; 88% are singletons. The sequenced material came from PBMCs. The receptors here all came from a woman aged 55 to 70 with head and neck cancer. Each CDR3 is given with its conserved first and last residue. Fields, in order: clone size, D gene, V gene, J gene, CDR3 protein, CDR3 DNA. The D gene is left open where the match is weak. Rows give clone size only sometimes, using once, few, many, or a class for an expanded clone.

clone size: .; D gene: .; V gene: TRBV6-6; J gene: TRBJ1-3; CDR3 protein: CASSYSGASSGNTIYF; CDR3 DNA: TGTGCCAGCAGTTACTCGGGGGCCTCCTCTGGAAACACCATATATTTT
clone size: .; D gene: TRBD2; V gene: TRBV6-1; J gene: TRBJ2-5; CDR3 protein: CASSEIQGTSGTAKETQYF; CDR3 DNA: TGTGCCAGCAGTGAAATCCAAGGGACTAGCGGGACTGCCAAGGAGACCCAGTACTTC
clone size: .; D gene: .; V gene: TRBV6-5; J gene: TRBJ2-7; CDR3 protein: CASSYGAPGEQYF; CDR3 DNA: TGTGCCAGCAGTTACGGGGCCCCTGGCGAGCAGTACTTC
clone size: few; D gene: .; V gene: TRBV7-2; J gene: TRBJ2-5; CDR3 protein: CASSRTRETQYF; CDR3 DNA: TGTGCCAGCAGCAGGACTCGGGAGACCCAGTACTTC
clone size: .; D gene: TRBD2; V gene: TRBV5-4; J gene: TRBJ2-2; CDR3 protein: CASSFPSGRAGGGELFF; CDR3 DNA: TGTGCCAGCAGCTTCCCGAGCGGGAGGGCCGGCGGCGGGGAGCTGTTTTTT
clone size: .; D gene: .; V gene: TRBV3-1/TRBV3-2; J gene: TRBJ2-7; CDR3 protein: CASSRSGRDGTYEQYF; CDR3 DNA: TGTGCCAGCAGCCGATCGGGACGCGATGGCACCTACGAGCAGTACTTC
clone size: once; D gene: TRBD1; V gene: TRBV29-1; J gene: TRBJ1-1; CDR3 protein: CSVAPGQGEAFF; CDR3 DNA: TGCAGCGTGGCCCCGGGACAGGGTGAAGCTTTCTTT
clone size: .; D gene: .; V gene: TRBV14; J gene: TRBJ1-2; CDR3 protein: CASSQDTGFYGYTF; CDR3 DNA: TGTGCCAGCAGCCAAGATACAGGATTCTATGGCTACACCTTC
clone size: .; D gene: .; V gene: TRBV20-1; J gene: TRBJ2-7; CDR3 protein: CSASSPVARVSSYEQYF; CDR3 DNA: TGCAGTGCTAGTTCTCCCGTGGCCAGGGTGAGCTCCTACGAGCAGTACTTC
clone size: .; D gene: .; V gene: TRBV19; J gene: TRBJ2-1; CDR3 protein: CATHIGSAGNDEQFF; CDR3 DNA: TGTGCCACCCACATAGGTTCCGCCGGGAATGATGAGCAGTTCTTC
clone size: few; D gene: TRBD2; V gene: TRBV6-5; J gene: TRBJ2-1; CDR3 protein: CASSYPSGSYNEQFF; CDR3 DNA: TGTGCCAGCAGTTACCCTAGCGGGAGCTACAATGAGCAGTTCTTC